What follows are 4 T cell receptor beta chains derived from one specimen sequenced in a study of T cell changes during pregnancy in multiple sclerosis. Sequenced by immunoSEQ multiplex PCR; TCRdb stores in-frame clones only, minus some. Of approximately 51,000 clones detected, 85% to 95% appear once; the ten largest clones hold 1.5% to 2%. Sequencing was performed on peripheral blood, taken in the second trimester of pregnancy. These receptors came from a female donor with multiple sclerosis, enrolled in a pregnancy study.

This chain connects TRBV7-6 to TRBJ2-1, with D maybe TRBD2 (5 bases). The CDR3 is 15 residues long. V was shortened by 2 bases and J by 4 bases, with 12 bases between the two germline ends. Germline lookup yields CDR1 SGHVS and CDR2 FNYEAQ. The CDR3 spells CASSLMASLYNEQFF. CDR3 DNA: TGTGCCAGCAGCTTAATGGCTAGCCTATACAATGAGCAGTTCTTC.

This clone was recorded once. V and J are TRBV30 and TRBJ1-2, with D possibly matching TRBD1 (5 bases). CDR1 and CDR2 (germline): GTSNPN, SVGIG (reference sequence). V was shortened by 2 bases and J by 4 bases, with 11 bases between the two germline ends. This CDR3 contains 13 residues. CDR3 sequence: CAWSPQGGYGYTF. CDR3 DNA sequence: TGTGCCTGGAGTCCGCAGGGAGGCTATGGCTACACCTTC.

Concerning this clone itself: At one end, the junction sequence differs from germline, possibly due to a read error. This chain uses TRBV7-7 with TRBJ2-1; weak D call: TRBD1 (6 bases). The CDR3 length is 14 residues. The germline gives CDR1 SSHAT, CDR2 FNYEAQ (reference sequence). DNA of the CDR3: TGTGCTAGCAGCGCTGGGGGCAGGGACAATGAGCAGTTCTTC. This codes for CASSAGGRDNEQFF.

The rearrangement links TRBV18 to TRBJ2-7; unclear D gene. The CDR3 has 13 residues. Germline assignment: CDR1 KGHSH and CDR2 LQKENI. V dropped 3 bases and J dropped 0 bases, with 6 bases sitting between them. CDR3 protein: CASSPDNSYEQYF. CDR3 coding DNA: TGTGCCAGCTCACCCGACAACTCCTACGAGCAGTACTTC.